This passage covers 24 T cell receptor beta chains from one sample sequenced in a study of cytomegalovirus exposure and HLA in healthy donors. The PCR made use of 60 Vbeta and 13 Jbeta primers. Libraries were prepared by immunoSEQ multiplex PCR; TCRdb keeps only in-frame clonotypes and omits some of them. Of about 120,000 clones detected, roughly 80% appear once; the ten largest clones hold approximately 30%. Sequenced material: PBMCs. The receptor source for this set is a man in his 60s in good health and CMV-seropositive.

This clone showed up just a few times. CDR3: CASSLDAETQYF. In DNA, the CDR3 is TGCGCCAGCAGCTTGGACGCGGAGACCCAGTACTTC. The chain joins TRBV5-1 to TRBJ2-5; D uncertain. The V gene's germline CDR1 is SGHRS and CDR2 YFSETQ. V lost 0 bases and J 5 bases, leaving 5 bases between the germline ends. The CDR3 has 12 residues.

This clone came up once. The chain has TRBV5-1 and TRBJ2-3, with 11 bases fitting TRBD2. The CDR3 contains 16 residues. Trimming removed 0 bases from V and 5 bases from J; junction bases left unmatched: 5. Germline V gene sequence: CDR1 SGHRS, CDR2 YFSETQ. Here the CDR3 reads CASSLASGGLVDTQYF. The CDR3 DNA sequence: TGCGCCAGCAGCTTGGCTAGCGGGGGGCTGGTAGATACGCAGTATTTT.

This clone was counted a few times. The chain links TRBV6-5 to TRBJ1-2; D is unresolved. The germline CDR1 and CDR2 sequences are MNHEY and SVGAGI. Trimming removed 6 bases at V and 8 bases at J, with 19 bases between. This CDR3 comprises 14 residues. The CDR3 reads CASRMNPGIGGYTF. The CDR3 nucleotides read TGTGCCAGCAGAATGAATCCGGGGATAGGGGGCTACACCTTC.

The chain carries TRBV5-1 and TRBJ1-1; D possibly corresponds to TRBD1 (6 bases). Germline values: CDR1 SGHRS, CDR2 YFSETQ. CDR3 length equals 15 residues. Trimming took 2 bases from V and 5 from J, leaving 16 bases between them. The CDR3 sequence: CASSFYRAVGTEAFF. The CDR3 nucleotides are TGCGCCAGCAGCTTCTACAGGGCTGTAGGAACTGAAGCTTTCTTT.

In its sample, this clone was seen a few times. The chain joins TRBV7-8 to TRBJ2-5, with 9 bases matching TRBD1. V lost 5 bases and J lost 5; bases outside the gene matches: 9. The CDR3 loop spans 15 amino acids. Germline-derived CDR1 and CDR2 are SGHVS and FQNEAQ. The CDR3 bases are TGTGCCAGCAGCCGCGGACAGGGGATATGGGAGACCCAGTACTTC. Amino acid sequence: CASSRGQGIWETQYF.

The CDR3 sequence is CASSLGGGAYEQYF. The CDR3 bases are TGTGCCAGCAGCTTGGGCGGGGGGGCCTACGAGCAGTACTTC. V gene TRBV7-3 combines with J gene TRBJ2-7; TRBD2 agrees at 9 bases. The junction had 2 bases not matched to a gene; V was cut back by 3 bases and J by 2 bases. Germline V CDR1 and CDR2: SGHTA, FQGTGA. The CDR3 length is 14 residues.

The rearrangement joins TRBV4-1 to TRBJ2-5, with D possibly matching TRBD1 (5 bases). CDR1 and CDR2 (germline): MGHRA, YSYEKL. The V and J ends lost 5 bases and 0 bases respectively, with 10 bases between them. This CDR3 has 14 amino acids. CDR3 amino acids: CASSTRTNQETQYF. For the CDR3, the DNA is TGCGCCAGCAGCACTCGGACAAACCAAGAGACCCAGTACTTC.

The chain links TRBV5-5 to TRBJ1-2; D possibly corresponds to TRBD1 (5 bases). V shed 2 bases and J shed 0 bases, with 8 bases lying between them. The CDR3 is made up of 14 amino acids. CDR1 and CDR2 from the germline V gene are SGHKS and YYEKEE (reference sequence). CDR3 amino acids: CASSLQTANYGYTF. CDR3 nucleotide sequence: TGTGCCAGCAGCTTACAGACAGCTAACTATGGCTACACCTTC.

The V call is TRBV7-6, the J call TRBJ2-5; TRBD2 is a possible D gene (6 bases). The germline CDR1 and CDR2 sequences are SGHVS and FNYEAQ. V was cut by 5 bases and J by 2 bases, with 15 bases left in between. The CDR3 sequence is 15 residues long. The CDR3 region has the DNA TGTGCCAGCAGCGGAGGTTGGGGACTTCAAGAGACCCAGTACTTC. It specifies CASSGGWGLQETQYF.

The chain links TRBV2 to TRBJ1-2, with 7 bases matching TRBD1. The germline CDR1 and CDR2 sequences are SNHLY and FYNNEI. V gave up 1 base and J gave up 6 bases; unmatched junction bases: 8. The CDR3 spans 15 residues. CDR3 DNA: TGTGCCAGCAGTGAAGAGGCGACAGGGATGGATGGCTACACCTTC. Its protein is CASSEEATGMDGYTF.

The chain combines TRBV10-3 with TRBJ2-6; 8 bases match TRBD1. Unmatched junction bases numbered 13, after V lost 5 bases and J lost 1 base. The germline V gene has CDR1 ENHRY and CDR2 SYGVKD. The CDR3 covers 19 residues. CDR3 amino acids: CAISRGTGERISGANVLTF. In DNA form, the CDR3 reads TGTGCCATCAGTAGAGGGACAGGAGAAAGAATATCTGGGGCCAACGTCCTGACTTTC.

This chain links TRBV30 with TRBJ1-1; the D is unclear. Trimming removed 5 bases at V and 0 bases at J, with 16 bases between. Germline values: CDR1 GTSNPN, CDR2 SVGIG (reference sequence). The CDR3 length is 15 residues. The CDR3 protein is CAWSSGSAMNTEAFF. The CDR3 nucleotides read TGTGCCTGGTCCTCGGGGAGCGCAATGAACACTGAAGCTTTCTTT.

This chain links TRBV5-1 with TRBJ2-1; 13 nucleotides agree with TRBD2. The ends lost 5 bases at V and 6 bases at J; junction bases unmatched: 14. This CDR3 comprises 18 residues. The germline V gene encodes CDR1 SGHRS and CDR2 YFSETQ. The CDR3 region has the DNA TGCGCCAGCAGGGGCACCATACTAGCGGGGGGGATGGGCAATGAGCAGTTCTTC. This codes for CASRGTILAGGMGNEQFF.

Here the CDR3 DNA reads TGCAGCGTTTTTACTAGCGGGGAGAACACAGATACGCAGTATTTT. It translates to CSVFTSGENTDTQYF. The chain links TRBV29-1 to TRBJ2-3, with 10 bases aligning to TRBD2. The CDR3 is 15 residues long. V dropped 5 bases and J dropped 2; count of bases not matched to a gene: 7. Germline CDR1 is SQVTM and CDR2 is ANQGSEA.

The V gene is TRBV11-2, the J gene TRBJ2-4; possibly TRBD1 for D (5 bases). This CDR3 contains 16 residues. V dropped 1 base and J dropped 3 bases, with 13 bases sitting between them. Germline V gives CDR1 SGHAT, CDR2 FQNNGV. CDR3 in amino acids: CASSLATGTRKNIQYF. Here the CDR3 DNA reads TGTGCCAGCAGCTTAGCTACAGGAACACGCAAAAACATTCAGTACTTC.

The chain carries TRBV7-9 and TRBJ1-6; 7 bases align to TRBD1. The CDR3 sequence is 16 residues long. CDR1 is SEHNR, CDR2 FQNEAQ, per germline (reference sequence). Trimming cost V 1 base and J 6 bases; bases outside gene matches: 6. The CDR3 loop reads CASSLGPGQVNSPLHF. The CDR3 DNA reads TGTGCCAGCAGCTTAGGCCCTGGACAGGTTAATTCACCCCTCCACTTT.

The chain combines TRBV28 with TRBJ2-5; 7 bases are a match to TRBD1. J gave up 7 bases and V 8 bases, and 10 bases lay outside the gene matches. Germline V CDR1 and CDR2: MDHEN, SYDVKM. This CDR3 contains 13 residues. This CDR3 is CASRRGGAGTQYF. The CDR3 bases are TGTGCCAGCCGGAGAGGGGGCGCGGGGACCCAGTACTTC.

The CDR3 DNA sequence: TGTGCCAGCAGCTTGGGGGGGCTCTACGAGCAGTACTTC. As protein: CASSLGGLYEQYF. The chain employs TRBV5-6 and TRBJ2-7; weak D call: TRBD1 (6 bases). V was trimmed by 0 bases and J by 3 bases, leaving 7 bases between them. Germline V gene data show CDR1 as SGHDT and CDR2 as YYEEEE. The CDR3 contains 13 residues.

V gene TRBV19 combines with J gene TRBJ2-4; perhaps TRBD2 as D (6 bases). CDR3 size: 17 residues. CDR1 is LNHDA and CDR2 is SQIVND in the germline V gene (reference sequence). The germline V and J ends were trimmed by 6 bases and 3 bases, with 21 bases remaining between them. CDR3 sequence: CASSRRSGVGGKNIQYF. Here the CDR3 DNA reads TGTGCCAGTAGCCGAAGGAGCGGCGTCGGGGGCAAAAACATTCAGTACTTC.

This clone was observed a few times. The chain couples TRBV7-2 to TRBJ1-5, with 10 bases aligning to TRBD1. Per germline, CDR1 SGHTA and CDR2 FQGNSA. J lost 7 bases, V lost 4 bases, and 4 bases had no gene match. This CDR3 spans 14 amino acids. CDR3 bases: TGTGCCAGCAGCTCGGACAGGGGGAGCCAGCCCCAGCATTTT. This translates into CASSSDRGSQPQHF.

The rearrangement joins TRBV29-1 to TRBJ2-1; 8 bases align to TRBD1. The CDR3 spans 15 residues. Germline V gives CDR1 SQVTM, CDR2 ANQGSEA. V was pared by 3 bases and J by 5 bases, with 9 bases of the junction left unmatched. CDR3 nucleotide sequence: TGCAGCGTTGACCCACTTACGACAGGGGACAATGAGCAGTTCTTC. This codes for CSVDPLTTGDNEQFF.

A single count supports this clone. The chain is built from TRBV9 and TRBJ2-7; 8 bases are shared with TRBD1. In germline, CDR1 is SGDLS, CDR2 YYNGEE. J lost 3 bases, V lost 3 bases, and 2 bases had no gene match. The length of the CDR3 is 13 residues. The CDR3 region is CASSAGQDYEQYF. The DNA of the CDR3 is TGTGCCAGCAGCGCGGGACAGGACTACGAGCAGTACTTC.

As DNA, the CDR3 is TGTGCCACCCTGGGGCAGTTTAATGAAAAACTGTTTTTT. It is translated as CATLGQFNEKLFF. The chain has TRBV28 and TRBJ1-4; a weak D match, TRBD1 (5 bases). Trimming shortened V by 10 bases and J by 4 bases, and 13 bases separated the two germline ends. There are 13 residues in the CDR3. The germline CDR1 and CDR2 sequences are MDHEN and SYDVKM.

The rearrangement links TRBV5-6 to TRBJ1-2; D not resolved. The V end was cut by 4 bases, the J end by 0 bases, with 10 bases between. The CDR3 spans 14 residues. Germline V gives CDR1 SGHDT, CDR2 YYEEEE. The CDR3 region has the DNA TGTGCCAGCAGCACCGGGTCTACTAACTATGGCTACACCTTC. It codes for CASSTGSTNYGYTF.